This T cell receptor beta chain came from a study of control samples from healthy donors and cancer patients. The assay was immunoSEQ multiplex PCR, and TCRdb's table has in-frame clones only and misses some. This sample has under 65,000 clones, with approximately 90% found just once. This CDR3 is 15 amino acids long. V shed 3 bases and J shed 2 bases, with 13 bases lying between them. Germline loops: CDR1 SGHTA, CDR2 FQGNSA. Specimen: PBMCs. The gene calls are TRBV7-2 and TRBJ1-2; D may be TRBD1 (6 bases). This clonotype was obtained from a man aged 25 to 40 with colorectal cancer. The CDR3, as DNA: TGTGCCAGCAGCTTGGGCATTGGACAGAACTATGGCTACACCTTC. This gives the protein CASSLGIGQNYGYTF.